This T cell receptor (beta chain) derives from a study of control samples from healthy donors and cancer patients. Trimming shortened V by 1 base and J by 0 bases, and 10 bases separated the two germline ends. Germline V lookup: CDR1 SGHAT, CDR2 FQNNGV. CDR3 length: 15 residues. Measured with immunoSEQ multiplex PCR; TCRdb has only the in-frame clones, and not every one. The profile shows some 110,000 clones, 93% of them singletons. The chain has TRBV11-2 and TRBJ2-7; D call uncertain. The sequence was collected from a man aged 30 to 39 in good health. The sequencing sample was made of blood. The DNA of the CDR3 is TGTGCCAGCAGCTTAGGCCAAGTGAGCTCCTACGAGCAGTACTTC. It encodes CASSLGQVSSYEQYF.